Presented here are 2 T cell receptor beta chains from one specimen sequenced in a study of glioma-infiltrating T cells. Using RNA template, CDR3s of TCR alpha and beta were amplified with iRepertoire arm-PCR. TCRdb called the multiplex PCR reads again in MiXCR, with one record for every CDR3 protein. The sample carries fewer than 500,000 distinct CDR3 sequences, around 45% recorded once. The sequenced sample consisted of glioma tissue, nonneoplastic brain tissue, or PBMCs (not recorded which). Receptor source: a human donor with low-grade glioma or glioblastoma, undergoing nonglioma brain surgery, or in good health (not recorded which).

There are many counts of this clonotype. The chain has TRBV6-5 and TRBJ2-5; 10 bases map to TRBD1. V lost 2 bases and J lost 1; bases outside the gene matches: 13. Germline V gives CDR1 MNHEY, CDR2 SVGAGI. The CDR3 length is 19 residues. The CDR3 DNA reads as TGTGCCAGCAGTTACACCGTTTCCATGACAGGGGGCTTCCAAGAGACCCAGTACTTC. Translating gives CASSYTVSMTGGFQETQYF.

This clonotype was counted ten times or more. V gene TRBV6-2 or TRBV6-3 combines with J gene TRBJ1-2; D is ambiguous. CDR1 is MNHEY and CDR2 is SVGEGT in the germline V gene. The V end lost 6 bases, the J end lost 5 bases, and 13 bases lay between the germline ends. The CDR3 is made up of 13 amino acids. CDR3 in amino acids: CASSSRHGYGYTF. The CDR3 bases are TGTGCCAGCAGCTCCCGACATGGGTATGGCTACACCTTC.